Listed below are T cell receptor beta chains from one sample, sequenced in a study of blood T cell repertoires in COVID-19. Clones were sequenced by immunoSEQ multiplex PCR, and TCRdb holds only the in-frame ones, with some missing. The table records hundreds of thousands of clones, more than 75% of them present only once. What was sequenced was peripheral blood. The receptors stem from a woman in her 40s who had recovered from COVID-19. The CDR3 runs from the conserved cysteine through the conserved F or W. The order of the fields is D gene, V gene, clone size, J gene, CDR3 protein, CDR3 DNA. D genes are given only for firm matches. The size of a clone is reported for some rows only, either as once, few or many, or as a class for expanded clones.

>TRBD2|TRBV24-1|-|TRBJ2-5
CATSDSERGAQETQYF
TGTGCCACCAGTGATTCAGAGCGGGGGGCCCAAGAGACCCAGTACTTC
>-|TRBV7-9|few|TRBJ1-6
CASSSPPSYNSPLHF
TGTGCCAGCAGCTCCCCCCCGTCCTATAATTCACCCCTCCACTTT
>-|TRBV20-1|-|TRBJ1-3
CSASLGNSGNTIYF
TGCAGTGCTAGTCTCGGGAACTCTGGAAACACCATATATTTT
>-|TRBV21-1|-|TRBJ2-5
CASSKVGGQSGPLVGGAETQYF
TGTGCCAGCAGCAAAGTCGGCGGACAGTCTGGCCCACTGGTGGGGGGGGCAGAGACCCAGTACTTC
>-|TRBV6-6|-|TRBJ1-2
CASSRGTNYGYTF
TGTGCCAGTTCAAGGGGGACGAACTATGGCTACACCTTC
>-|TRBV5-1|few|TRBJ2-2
CASSLSQNTGELFF
TGCGCCAGCAGCTTGAGCCAGAACACCGGGGAGCTGTTTTTT
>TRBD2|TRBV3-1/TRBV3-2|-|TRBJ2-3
CASSQVPGGPTDTQYF
TGTGCCAGCAGCCAAGTCCCGGGGGGACCTACAGATACGCAGTATTTT
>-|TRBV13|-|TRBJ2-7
CASSSRQERGYEQYF
TGTGCCAGCAGCTCCAGACAGGAAAGGGGGTACGAGCAGTACTTC
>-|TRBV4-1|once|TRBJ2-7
CASSQDQEAASYEQYF
TGCGCCAGCAGCCAAGATCAGGAGGCAGCCTCCTACGAGCAGTACTTC
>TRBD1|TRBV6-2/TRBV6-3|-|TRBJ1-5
CASSYQGGNQPQHF
TGTGCCAGCAGTTACCAGGGGGGCAATCAGCCCCAGCATTTT
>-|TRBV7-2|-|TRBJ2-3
CASSLVRGSTDTQYF
TGTGCCAGCAGCTTAGTACGGGGAAGCACAGATACGCAGTATTTT
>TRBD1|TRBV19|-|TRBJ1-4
CAAGGGGYYATNEKLFF
TGTGCCGCAGGGGGCGGGGGCTACTATGCAACTAATGAAAAACTGTTTTTT
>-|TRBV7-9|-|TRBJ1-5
CASSLREGGHNQPQHF
TGTGCCAGCAGCTTAAGGGAGGGGGGCCACAATCAGCCCCAGCATTTT
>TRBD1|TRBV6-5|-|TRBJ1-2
CASRTSGQGSYGYTF
TGTGCCAGCAGGACTTCGGGACAGGGGAGCTATGGCTACACCTTC
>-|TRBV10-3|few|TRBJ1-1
CAITRDPQGGTEAFF
TGTGCCATCACTAGGGACCCCCAGGGAGGCACTGAAGCTTTCTTT
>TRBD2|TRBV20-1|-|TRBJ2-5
CSASRRGGQETQYF
TGCAGTGCTAGTAGACGGGGGGGGCAAGAGACCCAGTACTTC
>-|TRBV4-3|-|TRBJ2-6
CASSQGQAPIAGANVLTF
TGCGCCAGCAGCCAAGGACAGGCTCCAATAGCTGGGGCCAACGTCCTGACTTTC
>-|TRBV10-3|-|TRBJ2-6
CAPREGGRSGANVLTF
TGTGCCCCCAGGGAGGGGGGCAGGTCTGGGGCCAACGTCCTGACTTTC
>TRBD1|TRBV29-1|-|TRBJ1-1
CSGTTGGQGTEAFF
TGCAGCGGGACTACAGGGGGCCAGGGGACTGAAGCTTTCTTT
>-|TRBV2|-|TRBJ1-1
CASSRGANTEAFF
TGTGCCAGCTCGCGGGGGGCGAACACTGAAGCTTTCTTT
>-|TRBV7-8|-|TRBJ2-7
CASSLRVGLNSYEQYF
TGTGCCAGCAGCCTGAGAGTGGGCCTCAACTCCTACGAGCAGTACTTC
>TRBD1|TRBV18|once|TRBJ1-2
CASSPTGGSGYGYTF
TGTGCCAGCTCACCGACAGGGGGCTCGGGATATGGCTACACCTTC
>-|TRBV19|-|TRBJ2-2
CASSIAVTGELFF
TGTGCCAGTAGTATAGCGGTTACCGGGGAGCTGTTTTTT
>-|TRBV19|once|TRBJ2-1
CASSMDHGRGGPFSSDEQFF
TGTGCCAGTAGTATGGACCACGGCCGGGGTGGGCCCTTTTCAAGCGATGAGCAGTTCTTC
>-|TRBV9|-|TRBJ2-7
CASSVRPSDQNYEQYF
TGTGCCAGCAGCGTAAGGCCTAGCGATCAAAACTACGAGCAGTACTTC
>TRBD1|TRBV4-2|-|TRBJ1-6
CASSQVGGQGISPLHF
TGTGCCAGCAGCCAAGTCGGAGGACAGGGCATATCACCCCTCCACTTT
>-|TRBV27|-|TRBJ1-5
CASSLTLEGQPQHF
TGTGCCAGCAGTCTTACCCTCGAGGGTCAGCCCCAGCATTTT
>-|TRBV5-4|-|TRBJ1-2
CASSLDRIYGYTF
TGTGCCAGCAGCCTCGACAGAATCTATGGCTACACCTTC
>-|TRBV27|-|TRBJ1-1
CASSASPIRVNTEAFF
TGTGCCAGCAGTGCCTCGCCAATCAGGGTGAACACTGAAGCTTTCTTT
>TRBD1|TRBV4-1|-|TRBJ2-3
CASSQDLRGPSADTQYF
TGCGCCAGCAGCCAGGACCTCAGGGGGCCCTCCGCGGATACGCAGTATTTT
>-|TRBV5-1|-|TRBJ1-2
CASSPGAPHAGGYTF
TGCGCCAGCAGCCCCGGGGCACCGCACGCGGGAGGCTACACCTTC
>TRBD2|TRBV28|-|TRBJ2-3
CASSFLGLAEGTQYF
TGTGCCAGCAGTTTCCTTGGACTAGCGGAGGGGACGCAGTATTTT
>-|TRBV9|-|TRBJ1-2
CASSVGRRPHYGYTF
TGTGCCAGCAGCGTAGGCCGGAGACCGCACTATGGCTACACCTTC
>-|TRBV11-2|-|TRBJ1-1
CASTSRTPMNTEAFF
TGTGCCAGCACCTCTCGGACACCTATGAACACTGAAGCTTTCTTT
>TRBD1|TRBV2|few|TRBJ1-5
CASSGGTGRGGSNQPQHF
TGTGCCAGCAGTGGGGGGACAGGGCGGGGTGGTAGCAATCAGCCCCAGCATTTT
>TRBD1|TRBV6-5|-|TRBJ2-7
CASMGIQGAYEQYF
TGTGCCAGCATGGGTATTCAGGGGGCCTACGAGCAGTACTTC
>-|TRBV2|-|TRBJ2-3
CASTGTDTQYF
TGTGCCAGCACTGGCACAGATACGCAGTATTTT
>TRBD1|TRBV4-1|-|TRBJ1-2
CASSQGTGVYGYTF
TGCGCCAGCAGCCAGGGGACAGGCGTCTATGGCTACACCTTC
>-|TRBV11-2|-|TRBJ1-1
CASSPRARPESEAFF
TGTGCCAGCAGCCCCCGTGCCAGGCCAGAGAGTGAAGCTTTCTTT
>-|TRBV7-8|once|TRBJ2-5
CASSPNREETQYF
TGTGCCAGCAGCCCAAACAGGGAAGAGACCCAGTACTTC
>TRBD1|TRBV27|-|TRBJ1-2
CASSSPTGAYYGYTF
TGTGCCAGCAGTTCCCCGACAGGGGCCTACTATGGCTACACCTTC
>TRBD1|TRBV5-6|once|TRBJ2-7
CASSLQGPSYEQYF
TGTGCCAGCAGCTTACAGGGGCCGTCCTACGAGCAGTACTTC
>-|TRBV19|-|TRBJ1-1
CASSPLIRVGAEAFF
TGTGCCAGTAGTCCCTTGATAAGGGTCGGGGCTGAAGCTTTCTTT
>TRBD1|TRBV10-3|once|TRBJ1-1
CATRGRETEAFF
TGTGCCACCAGGGGGCGGGAGACTGAAGCTTTCTTT
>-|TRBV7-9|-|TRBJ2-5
CASSLQREGGDQMTQYF
TGTGCCAGCAGCTTACAAAGGGAAGGCGGGGACCAGATGACCCAGTACTTC
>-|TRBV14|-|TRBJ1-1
CASSQDRTKAFF
TGTGCCAGCAGCCAAGACAGGACAAAAGCTTTCTTT
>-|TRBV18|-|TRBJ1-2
CASSPTRDILYGYTF
TGTGCCAGCTCACCAACTAGGGACATTCTTTATGGCTACACCTTC
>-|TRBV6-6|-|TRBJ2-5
CASSLGRWETQYF
TGTGCCAGCAGCCTGGGCAGGTGGGAGACCCAGTACTTC
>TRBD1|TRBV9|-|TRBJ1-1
CASSETGTGFRSNTEAFF
TGTGCCAGCAGTGAAACCGGGACAGGGTTTAGATCAAACACTGAAGCTTTCTTT
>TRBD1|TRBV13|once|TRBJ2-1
CASSWGQGEYNEQFF
TGTGCCAGCAGCTGGGGACAGGGGGAGTACAATGAGCAGTTCTTC
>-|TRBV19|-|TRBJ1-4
CASRFGDPYEKLFF
TGTGCCAGTAGATTCGGAGACCCCTATGAAAAACTGTTTTTT